This T cell receptor beta chain came from a study of T cell responses to AZD1222 COVID-19 vaccine. Study findings and constraints: Nearly half of spike-specific TCRs reportedly go after variant regions that carry no mutations.

Only in-frame clones appear in the TCRdb table, and some are missing; sequencing was by immunoSEQ multiplex PCR. The sample lists around 130,000 clones, 80% to 90% occurring once. The table lists this clone with a few counts. Its antigen is undetermined. The CDR3 consists of 15 residues. The junction had 2 bases not matched to a gene; V was cut back by 0 bases and J by 3 bases. Germline CDR1 is SGHDT and CDR2 is YYEEEE. The TCR sequence derives from an adult in good health. The source was peripheral blood, collected on day 0 of AZD1222 vaccination. This chain uses TRBV5-6 with TRBJ1-4, with 7 bases lining up with TRBD1. This chain's CDR3 is CASSLGQGANEKLFF. The CDR3, as DNA: TGTGCCAGCAGCTTGGGACAGGGAGCTAATGAAAAACTGTTTTTT.